The 29 T cell receptor beta chains presented below share a single source sample, sequenced in a study of radiotherapy plus CTLA-4 blockade in lung cancer. Sequencing used immunoSEQ multiplex PCR; TCRdb keeps in-frame clones, though not all of them. The data contain fewer than 70,000 clones, less than 80% of them singletons. Here the sequenced sample was peripheral blood, taken from a patient treated with radiotherapy plus ipilimumab. These receptor sequences come from a human donor with non-small cell lung cancer who had a complete response to radiotherapy plus ipilimumab.

This clone came up once. The chain has TRBV2 and TRBJ2-2, with no clear D. CDR3 size: 14 residues. Germline CDR1 and CDR2: SNHLY and FYNNEI. Between the trimmed V and J ends, which lost 4 bases and 4 bases, there was a span of 10 bases. CDR3 residues: CASSVNWSTGELFF. The CDR3 DNA sequence: TGTGCCAGCAGTGTCAACTGGAGCACCGGGGAGCTGTTTTTT.

The rearrangement joins TRBV18 to TRBJ1-1; no definite D call. This CDR3 has 14 amino acids. Trimming shortened V by 3 bases and J by 0 bases, and 8 bases separated the two germline ends. The V gene's germline CDR1 is KGHSH and CDR2 LQKENI. CDR3 amino acids: CASSPTAMNTEAFF. The CDR3 nucleotides read TGTGCCAGCTCACCCACAGCGATGAACACTGAAGCTTTCTTT.

This rearrangement joins TRBV2 to TRBJ2-2; 14 bases map to TRBD2. CDR1 and CDR2 from the germline V gene are SNHLY and FYNNEI. The CDR3 contains 17 residues. J was trimmed by 6 bases and V by 0 bases; bases with no gene match: 3. This CDR3 is CASSEAGLAGVAGELFF. As DNA, the CDR3 is TGTGCCAGCAGTGAAGCGGGACTAGCGGGAGTGGCCGGGGAGCTGTTTTTT.

The V gene is TRBV5-1, the J gene TRBJ2-2; the D gene is possibly TRBD1 (5 bases). This CDR3 contains 15 residues. Germline V gives CDR1 SGHRS, CDR2 YFSETQ. Trimming stripped 1 base from V and 3 bases from J, with 10 bases between. In DNA, the CDR3 is TGCGCCAGCAGCTTGTTAAGGGGCGACACCGGGGAGCTGTTTTTT. Translated: CASSLLRGDTGELFF. The complete variable domain, with remaining parts taken from reference TRBV5-1 and TRBJ2-2, reads KAGVTQTPRYLIKTRGQQVTLSCSPISGHRSVSWYQQTPGQGLQFLFEYFSETQRNKGNFPGRFSGRQFSNSRSEMNVSTLELGDSALYLCASSLLRGDTGELFFGEGSRLTVL.

The CDR3 loop is CASSQGPTREQYF. In DNA form, the CDR3 reads TGCGCCAGCAGCCAAGGACCTACTCGCGAGCAGTACTTC. This sequence joins TRBV4-1 and TRBJ2-7; the D is unclear. CDR1 MGHRA and CDR2 YSYEKL come from the germline V gene. The CDR3 extends over 13 amino acids. V shed 1 base and J shed 6 bases, with 10 bases lying between them.

This chain links TRBV5-1 with TRBJ1-1; D remains unclear. The CDR3 contains 16 residues. Trimming removed 1 base at V and 0 bases at J, with 13 bases between. From germline, CDR1 is SGHRS and CDR2 YFSETQ. In DNA, the CDR3 is TGCGCCAGCAGCTTGTCCACGGTAGATTTGAACACTGAAGCTTTCTTT. Amino acid sequence: CASSLSTVDLNTEAFF.

The rearrangement uses TRBV18 and TRBJ2-6, with D possibly being TRBD2 (5 bases). V was clipped by 5 bases and J by 3 bases, with 20 bases between them. This CDR3 is built from 18 residues. The V gene's germline CDR1 is KGHSH and CDR2 LQKENI. In nucleotides, the CDR3 is TGTGCCAGCTCAAGGGTCGGGGATCCGGCCTATGGGGCCAACGTCCTGACTTTC. It translates to CASSRVGDPAYGANVLTF.

The CDR3 protein is CASSPYNRDPNTGELFF. CDR3 DNA sequence: TGTGCCAGCTCACCCTACAACAGGGACCCGAACACCGGGGAGCTGTTTTTT. The V call is TRBV18, the J call TRBJ2-2, with D tentatively TRBD1 (6 bases). Trimming removed 3 bases from V and 0 bases from J, with 14 bases in between. Germline V CDR1 and CDR2: KGHSH, LQKENI. This CDR3 is 17 amino acids long.

The rearrangement joins TRBV15 to TRBJ2-7; D unclear. Germline CDR1 reads LNHNV; CDR2 reads YYDKDF (reference sequence). The CDR3 is 13 amino acids. Trimming removed 0 bases from V and 4 bases from J, with 7 bases in between. For the CDR3, the DNA is TGTGCCACCAGCAGAGATTTAGGATACGAGCAGTACTTC. It specifies CATSRDLGYEQYF.

V and J are TRBV5-6 and TRBJ1-5; D gene ambiguous. The CDR3 is 12 residues long. Trimming left V 0 bases short and J 11 bases short, with 9 bases between. Germline assignment: CDR1 SGHDT and CDR2 YYEEEE. DNA for the CDR3: TGTGCCAGCAGCTTGGTAGCCGGGACCCAGCATTTT. Its translation is CASSLVAGTQHF.

The CDR3 DNA is TGTGCCAGCAGCGTAGGGCAGGTTACTAATGAAAAACTGTTTTTT. Translating gives CASSVGQVTNEKLFF. V is TRBV9 and J is TRBJ1-4; D is unclear. This CDR3 is built from 15 residues. The ends were cut back, 0 bases at V and 2 bases at J, with 8 bases in the middle. Germline CDR1 reads SGDLS; CDR2 reads YYNGEE.

As DNA, the CDR3 is TGCGCCAGCAGCACGACTAGCGGGCCGAACCAAGAGACCCAGTACTTC. Translation gives CASSTTSGPNQETQYF. The rearrangement joins TRBV5-1 to TRBJ2-5, with TRBD2 matching 10 bases. CDR1 and CDR2 from the germline V gene are SGHRS and YFSETQ. The CDR3 is made up of 16 amino acids. V shed 4 bases and J 0 bases; nucleotides not matched to a gene: 6.

The chain recombines TRBV18 with TRBJ1-2; D is perhaps TRBD1 (5 bases). Deletions cut 2 bases from V and 1 base from J, with 8 bases between. This CDR3 has 14 residues. Germline lookup yields CDR1 KGHSH and CDR2 LQKENI. In nucleotides, the CDR3 is TGTGCCAGCTCACCAAGGGGAGATAACTATGGCTACACCTTC. It translates to CASSPRGDNYGYTF.

This chain joins TRBV5-4 and TRBJ2-1; TRBD1 aligns across 9 bases. V lost 9 bases and J lost 4; bases outside the gene matches: 11. The germline CDR1 and CDR2 sequences are SGHNT and YYREEE (reference sequence). The CDR3 has 15 residues. Written as DNA, the CDR3 is TGTGCCACCCAGACCCGGACAGGGGATTACAATGAGCAGTTCTTC. Amino acid sequence: CATQTRTGDYNEQFF.

The chain is built from TRBV27 and TRBJ1-6, with 8 bases aligning to TRBD1. The germline V gene encodes CDR1 MNHEY and CDR2 SMNVEV (reference sequence). There are 16 residues in the CDR3. The junction had 9 bases not matched to a gene; V was cut back by 6 bases and J by 5 bases. The CDR3 DNA sequence: TGTGCCAGCAGCCACAAATCGACAGGGGATAATTCACCCCTCCACTTT. It yields the protein CASSHKSTGDNSPLHF.

J is TRBJ2-7 and V is TRBV7-9; D is possibly TRBD1 (6 bases). Trimming shortened V by 9 bases and J by 3 bases, and 15 bases separated the two germline ends. CDR1 is SEHNR, CDR2 FQNEAQ, per germline (reference sequence). The CDR3 runs 13 residues. The CDR3 protein is CASAGTPDYEQYF. The DNA of the CDR3 is TGTGCCAGTGCCGGGACACCTGACTACGAGCAGTACTTC.

This rearrangement joins TRBV7-6 to TRBJ2-5, with unresolved D. The CDR3 is 11 amino acids. Trimming took 5 bases from V and 7 from J, leaving 8 bases between them. Germline CDR1 and CDR2: SGHVS and FNYEAQ. The DNA of the CDR3 is TGTGCCAGCAGCGAGCCGGGGACCCAGTACTTC. This codes for CASSEPGTQYF.

This CDR3 reads CASSSRDGSYNEQFF. Here the CDR3 DNA reads TGTGCCAGCTCTTCCCGGGACGGGAGTTACAATGAGCAGTTCTTC. The J gene is TRBJ2-1, the V gene TRBV6-5; D is possibly TRBD2 (6 bases). V dropped 8 bases and J dropped 4 bases, with 18 bases sitting between them. The germline V gene has CDR1 MNHEY and CDR2 SVGAGI. The CDR3 sequence is 15 residues long.

This chain joins TRBV30 and TRBJ1-6; D is unclear. V lost 0 bases and J lost 9, with 3 bases in between. CDR1 is GTSNPN and CDR2 is SVGIG in the germline V gene (reference sequence). The CDR3 contains 11 residues. CDR3 coding DNA: TGTGCCTGGAGTGTATCTTCACCCCTCCACTTT. Encoded protein: CAWSVSSPLHF.

V and J are TRBV5-8 and TRBJ2-7; the D gene is possibly TRBD1 (5 bases). The V gene lost 7 bases and the J gene lost 2 bases, with 19 bases spanning the gap. CDR1 is SGHTS, CDR2 YDEGEE, per germline. This CDR3 has 15 residues. The CDR3 bases are TGTGCCAGCGGCACCGGACACCAGGAAGCCTACGAGCAGTACGTC. It codes for CASGTGHQEAYEQYV.

This chain uses TRBV14 with TRBJ2-2; 7 bases fit TRBD2. Looked up from germline, CDR1 is SGHDN and CDR2 is FVKESK. The CDR3 runs 14 residues. Trimming took 5 bases from V and 6 from J; bases not matched to a gene: 6. CDR3 sequence: CASSYTGGAGELFF. Written as DNA, the CDR3 is TGTGCCAGCAGCTACACGGGAGGTGCCGGGGAGCTGTTTTTT.

This sequence joins TRBV5-1 and TRBJ1-1, with D possibly matching TRBD1 (5 bases). There are 11 residues in the CDR3. Germline-derived CDR1 and CDR2 are SGHRS and YFSETQ. The V and J ends lost 3 bases and 11 bases respectively, with 11 bases between them. The CDR3 DNA is TGCGCCAGCAGCTCCAGGGAGAGGGCTTTCTTT. The encoded protein is CASSSRERAFF.

This clone was found once. CDR3 in amino acids: CASSFRGGINEKLFF. In DNA, the CDR3 is TGTGCCAGCAGCTTCAGGGGGGGGATTAATGAAAAACTGTTTTTT. The V call is TRBV5-4, the J call TRBJ1-4; TRBD1 aligns across 7 bases. V lost 2 bases and J lost 4; bases outside the gene matches: 5. Germline CDR1 and CDR2: SGHNT and YYREEE (reference sequence). The CDR3 has 15 residues.

V usage is TRBV5-4 and J usage is TRBJ2-1; D remains ambiguous. Trimming stripped 0 bases from V and 6 bases from J, with 7 bases between. CDR1 SGHNT and CDR2 YYREEE come from the germline V gene (reference sequence). The CDR3 is made up of 13 amino acids. The CDR3 DNA follows: TGTGCCAGCAGCTTGGTCGATGGCAATGAGCAGTTCTTC. Protein product: CASSLVDGNEQFF.

The chain carries TRBV10-1 and TRBJ2-5, with D maybe TRBD1 (7 bases). Germline V lookup: CDR1 WNHNN, CDR2 SYGVQD (reference sequence). The CDR3 length is 15 residues. The V and J ends lost 1 base and 2 bases respectively, with 11 bases between them. The CDR3 DNA is TGCGCCAGCAGTGAGTTCAGGGGGAGGCAAGAGACCCAGTACTTC. Protein sequence: CASSEFRGRQETQYF.

This chain connects TRBV7-9 to TRBJ2-3, with D possibly matching TRBD2 (6 bases). Germline V gene lookup returns CDR1 SEHNR and CDR2 FQNEAQ (reference sequence). The V end was cut by 5 bases, the J end by 4 bases, with 10 bases between. This CDR3 contains 13 residues. The CDR3 nucleotides read TGTGCCAGCAGCACGGGGACTCCAGATACGCAGTATTTT. The encoded protein is CASSTGTPDTQYF. Full variable domain (outside the CDR3, taken from reference TRBV7-9 and TRBJ2-3): DTGVSQNPRHKITKRGQNVTFRCDPISEHNRLYWYRQTLGQGPEFLTYFQNEAQLEKSRLLSDRFSAERPKGSFSTLEIQRTEQGDSAMYLCASSTGTPDTQYFGPGTRLTVL.

The gene calls are TRBV11-2 and TRBJ1-2; D unresolved. V was pared by 5 bases and J by 7 bases, with 8 bases between. CDR3 size: 11 residues. CDR1 and CDR2 from the germline V gene are SGHAT and FQNNGV. CDR3 DNA sequence: TGTGCCAGCAGCCCCCAGGTTGGCTACACCTTC. This translates into CASSPQVGYTF. Drawing the rest from reference TRBV11-2 and TRBJ1-2, the complete variable domain is EAGVAQSPRYKIIEKRQSVAFWCNPISGHATLYWYQQILGQGPKLLIQFQNNGVVDDSQLPKDRFSAERLKGVDSTLKIQPAKLEDSAVYLCASSPQVGYTFGSGTRLTVV.

The V and J genes are TRBV18 and TRBJ2-3; 9 positions agree with TRBD1. V dropped 3 bases and J dropped 1; count of bases not matched to a gene: 23. The CDR3 has 22 residues. Germline V gene sequence: CDR1 KGHSH, CDR2 LQKENI. Here the CDR3 reads CASSPVPPGQGYVGRGTDTQYF. The CDR3 bases are TGTGCCAGCTCACCCGTCCCACCGGGACAGGGATACGTTGGGAGAGGCACAGATACGCAGTATTTT.

V gene TRBV7-9 combines with J gene TRBJ1-6; 9 bases line up with TRBD1. V gave up 7 bases and J gave up 0 bases; unmatched junction bases: 7. Germline values: CDR1 SEHNR, CDR2 FQNEAQ (reference sequence). The CDR3 runs 17 residues. Here the CDR3 reads CASTGTGISSYNSPLHF. The DNA for the CDR3 is TGTGCCAGCACAGGGACAGGGATAAGCTCCTATAATTCACCCCTCCACTTT.